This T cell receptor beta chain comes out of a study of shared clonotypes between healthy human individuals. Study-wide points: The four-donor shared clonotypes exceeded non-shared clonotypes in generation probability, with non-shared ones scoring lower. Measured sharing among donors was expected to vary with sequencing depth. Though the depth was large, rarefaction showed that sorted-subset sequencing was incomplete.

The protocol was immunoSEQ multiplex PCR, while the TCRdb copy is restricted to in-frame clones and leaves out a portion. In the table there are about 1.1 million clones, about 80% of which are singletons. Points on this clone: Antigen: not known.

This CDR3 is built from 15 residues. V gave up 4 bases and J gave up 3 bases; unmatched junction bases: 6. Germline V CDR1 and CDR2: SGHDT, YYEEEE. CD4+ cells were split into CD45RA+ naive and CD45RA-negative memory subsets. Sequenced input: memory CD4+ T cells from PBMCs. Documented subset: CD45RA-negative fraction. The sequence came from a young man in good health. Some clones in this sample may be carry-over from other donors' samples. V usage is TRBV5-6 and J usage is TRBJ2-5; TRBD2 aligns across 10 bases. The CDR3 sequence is CASSGTGLAEETQYF. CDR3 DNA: TGTGCCAGCAGCGGAACAGGACTAGCGGAAGAGACCCAGTACTTC.